What follows are 28 T cell receptor beta chains derived from one specimen sequenced in a study of Ad26.COV2.S vaccination and SARS-CoV-2 variants. Sequencing was performed with immunoSEQ multiplex PCR; in TCRdb, only in-frame clones are kept and a portion is missing. The sample records about 350,000 clones, around nine tenths being singletons. Treatment given: some 19 received Ad26.COV2.S at low or high dose, single or two shots; 5 received placebo; per-sample allocation not given. At day 63 after the first vaccine or placebo injection, samples were drawn. The sample here was peripheral blood, taken in a trial of Ad26.COV2.S vaccine versus placebo. The receptors derive from a person between 18 and 60 years old who received the Ad26.COV2.S COVID-19 vaccine or a placebo.

The chain carries TRBV4-3 and TRBJ2-7, with 13 nucleotides matching TRBD2. Germline CDR1 and CDR2: LGHNA and YSLEER. J gave up 3 bases and V 0 bases, and 5 bases lay outside the gene matches. There are 17 residues in the CDR3. The CDR3 is CASSQDPWTSGSYEQYF. The CDR3 DNA reads as TGCGCCAGCAGCCAAGATCCATGGACTAGCGGGAGCTACGAGCAGTACTTC.

This clone is a singleton in its sample. The rearrangement uses TRBV6-6 and TRBJ2-2, with a weak D call TRBD2 (5 bases). V was clipped by 0 bases and J by 5 bases, with 13 bases between them. The length of the CDR3 is 16 residues. CDR1 is MNHNY, CDR2 SVGAGI, per germline (reference sequence). CDR3 in amino acids: CASSYSWYTGTGELFF. The CDR3, as DNA: TGTGCCAGCAGTTACTCCTGGTATACGGGGACCGGGGAGCTGTTTTTT.

The chain has TRBV7-2 and TRBJ2-7; TRBD1 aligns across 10 bases. This CDR3 has 14 amino acids. V lost 7 bases, J lost 7 bases, and 10 bases stayed unmatched. The V gene's germline CDR1 is SGHTA and CDR2 FQGNSA. The CDR3 region is CASKVDRGLGEQYF. The CDR3 coding sequence is TGTGCCAGCAAGGTAGACAGGGGGCTGGGGGAGCAGTACTTC.

The chain has TRBV3-1 (or the pseudogene TRBV3-2) and TRBJ1-2, with a weak D call TRBD1 (5 bases). The CDR3 is 13 residues long. CDR1 LGHDT and CDR2 YNNKEL come from the germline V gene (reference sequence). V was pared by 4 bases and J by 8 bases, with 14 bases between. The CDR3, as DNA: TGTGCCAGCAGCCCGACTCAGGGCTACGGCTACACCTTC. Protein: CASSPTQGYGYTF.

The chain joins TRBV27 to TRBJ2-1, with 10 bases matching TRBD2. The J segment lost 8 bases and the V segment lost 1 base, leaving 11 bases of the junction unmatched. This CDR3 comprises 17 residues. Germline lookup yields CDR1 MNHEY and CDR2 SMNVEV (reference sequence). CDR3 coding DNA: TGTGCCAGCAGTTTATGGGAGGCTAGCGGGAGCATCGATGAGCAGTTCTTC. It codes for CASSLWEASGSIDEQFF.

The chain is built from TRBV5-6 and TRBJ2-7; the D is unclear. This CDR3 has 13 residues. Germline assignment: CDR1 SGHDT and CDR2 YYEEEE. Deletions cut 5 bases from V and 2 bases from J, with 11 bases between. The CDR3 protein is CASSFTATYEQYF. The CDR3 DNA follows: TGTGCCAGCAGTTTTACTGCCACCTACGAGCAGTACTTC.

This rearrangement joins TRBV5-8 to TRBJ2-3, with TRBD1 matching over 10 bases. CDR3 length: 17 amino acids. From germline, CDR1 is SGHTS and CDR2 YDEGEE. V lost 1 base and J lost 0; bases outside the gene matches: 5. In nucleotides, the CDR3 is TGTGCCAGCAGCTTGTTCCGGGACAGGGGAAGCACAGATACGCAGTATTTT. This sequence encodes CASSLFRDRGSTDTQYF.

This clone was seen more than once but under ten times. The chain combines TRBV28 with TRBJ1-6; D unresolved. Deletions cut 6 bases from V and 10 bases from J, with 13 bases between. The CDR3 totals 13 residues. Germline lookup yields CDR1 MDHEN and CDR2 SYDVKM. The CDR3 sequence is CASRPLPASPLHF. As DNA, the CDR3 is TGTGCCAGCAGACCCCTCCCAGCCTCACCCCTCCACTTT.

V and J are TRBV4-1 and TRBJ2-4; 8 bases line up with TRBD2. The CDR3 runs to 15 residues. The J segment lost 6 bases and the V segment lost 5 bases, leaving 9 bases of the junction unmatched. Germline CDR1 is MGHRA and CDR2 is YSYEKL. The CDR3 coding sequence is TGCGCCAGCAGCGAAGGGTCCGGGAGGGTAAACATTCAGTACTTC. It specifies CASSEGSGRVNIQYF.

The chain is built from TRBV4-1 and TRBJ2-5, with D maybe TRBD2 (5 bases). Germline-derived CDR1 and CDR2 are MGHRA and YSYEKL. This CDR3 has 18 amino acids. V was trimmed by 1 base and J by 5 bases, leaving 23 bases between them. The CDR3 DNA reads TGCGCCAGCAGCCAAGGGTCTAGCCTAGCCCTCCCGGGGGAGACCCAGTACTTC. Its translation is CASSQGSSLALPGETQYF.

Turning to this clone: The junction departs from germline at one end; a sequencing error may be responsible. The chain combines TRBV6-5 with TRBJ2-5; tentative D call: TRBD1 (5 bases). CDR1 and CDR2 (germline): MNHEY, SVGAGI. This CDR3 is 15 amino acids long. In nucleotides, the CDR3 is TGTGCCAGCAGTTATGGGGCCTCGGAAACAGAGGCCCAGTACTTC. It specifies CASSYGASETEAQYF.

This chain joins TRBV11-2 and TRBJ2-7, with D tentatively TRBD1 or TRBD2 (6 bases each). CDR3 length: 16 amino acids. Germline V gives CDR1 SGHAT, CDR2 FQNNGV. Trimming stripped 3 bases from V and 1 base from J, with 16 bases between. The CDR3 sequence is CASSLVGGHSSYEQYF. CDR3 coding DNA: TGTGCCAGCAGCTTGGTAGGGGGGCACAGTTCCTACGAGCAGTACTTC.

The J gene is TRBJ1-1, the V gene TRBV5-4; 10 nucleotides agree with TRBD1. Germline V gene sequence: CDR1 SGHNT, CDR2 YYREEE (reference sequence). J was trimmed by 4 bases and V by 2 bases; bases with no gene match: 5. This CDR3 is built from 15 residues. The CDR3 DNA follows: TGTGCCAGCAGCTTTTGGGACAGGGGTGCCACTGAAGCTTTCTTT. Residues: CASSFWDRGATEAFF.

The V gene is TRBV27, the J gene TRBJ2-7, with D unclear. The V end lost 1 base, the J end lost 2 bases, and 9 bases lay between the germline ends. The CDR3 is made up of 14 amino acids. Germline-derived CDR1 and CDR2 are MNHEY and SMNVEV (reference sequence). DNA for the CDR3: TGTGCCAGCAGTTTATATGGGGATGCCTACGAGCAGTACTTC. Translating gives CASSLYGDAYEQYF.

This clone was recorded only once. This rearrangement joins TRBV5-1 to TRBJ2-7, with D possibly being TRBD1 (6 bases). This CDR3 comprises 13 residues. Trimming shortened V by 4 bases and J by 4 bases, and 12 bases separated the two germline ends. Germline CDR1 and CDR2: SGHRS and YFSETQ. CDR3 DNA: TGCGCCAGCAGCCAAGACAGGCAGTACGAGCAGTACTTC. It is translated as CASSQDRQYEQYF.

This CDR3 reads CASSPPSGRPGELFF. The CDR3 DNA reads as TGTGCCAGCTCACCGCCTAGCGGGAGACCTGGGGAGCTGTTTTTT. The rearrangement joins TRBV18 to TRBJ2-2, with 10 bases identical to TRBD2. V gave up 3 bases and J gave up 8 bases; unmatched junction bases: 6. Germline V lookup: CDR1 KGHSH, CDR2 LQKENI. The CDR3 length is 15 residues.

V usage is TRBV7-2 and J usage is TRBJ2-7; D unclear. This CDR3 is 14 amino acids long. Germline V CDR1 and CDR2: SGHTA, FQGNSA. The germline V and J ends were trimmed by 3 bases and 7 bases, with 16 bases remaining between them. CDR3 loop: CASSLFSFAREQYF. DNA of the CDR3: TGTGCCAGCAGCTTGTTTAGTTTTGCCCGGGAGCAGTACTTC. Full variable domain (missing parts from reference TRBV7-2 and TRBJ2-7): GAGVSQSPSNKVTEKGKDVELRCDPISGHTALYWYRQSLGQGLEFLIYFQGNSAPDKSGLPSDRFSAERTGGSVSTLTIQRTQQEDSAVYLCASSLFSFAREQYFGPGTRLTVT.

This clone appeared once. The chain joins TRBV5-8 to TRBJ1-5, with D possibly TRBD1 on 5 matching bases. Deletions cut 2 bases from V and 6 bases from J, with 15 bases between. CDR3 length: 15 amino acids. From germline, CDR1 is SGHTS and CDR2 YDEGEE. CDR3 coding DNA: TGTGCCAGCAGCTTCGGTCGCAGGGACTTTCAGCCCCAGCATTTT. It encodes CASSFGRRDFQPQHF. Complete variable domain (other parts from reference TRBV5-8 and TRBJ1-5): EAGVTQSPTHLIKTRGQQATLRCSPISGHTSVYWYQQALGLGLQFLLWYDEGEERNRGNFPPRFSGRQFPNYSSELNVNALELEDSALYLCASSFGRRDFQPQHFGDGTRLSIL.

The V call is TRBV27, the J call TRBJ2-7; 7 bases agree with TRBD1. The V and J ends lost 3 bases and 2 bases, in that order; junction bases with no gene match: 4. CDR1 MNHEY and CDR2 SMNVEV come from the germline V gene (reference sequence). This CDR3 contains 14 residues. CDR3 sequence (DNA): TGTGCCAGCAGTTTCAGTGGGACAGCCTACGAGCAGTACTTC. Translated, it gives CASSFSGTAYEQYF.

The chain carries TRBV7-2 and TRBJ1-3; D is unresolved. Trimming shortened V by 3 bases and J by 4 bases, and 4 bases separated the two germline ends. The CDR3 spans 12 residues. CDR1 and CDR2 from the germline V gene are SGHTA and FQGNSA. The CDR3 sequence: CASSFSGNTIYF. The CDR3 DNA sequence: TGTGCCAGCAGCTTCTCCGGAAACACCATATATTTT.

V and J are TRBV12-3 or TRBV12-4 and TRBJ2-7; no reliable D call. The V end lost 5 bases, the J end lost 3 bases, and 11 bases lay between the germline ends. This CDR3 has 13 residues. The CDR3 region is CASSPHRLYEQYF. The CDR3 nucleotides are TGTGCCAGCAGTCCTCACCGGCTCTACGAGCAGTACTTC.

This chain links TRBV5-6 with TRBJ2-7; D not certain. V dropped 1 base and J dropped 4 bases, with 12 bases sitting between them. CDR3 length: 14 amino acids. The germline gives CDR1 SGHDT, CDR2 YYEEEE. The CDR3 reads CASSLRRSGYEQYF. CDR3 DNA sequence: TGTGCCAGCAGCTTGCGTAGGAGTGGGTACGAGCAGTACTTC.

Only a few counts were recorded for this clone. This sequence joins TRBV5-1 and TRBJ2-3; 8 nucleotides match TRBD2. CDR1 SGHRS and CDR2 YFSETQ come from the germline V gene. This CDR3 contains 14 residues. After removal of 3 bases from V and 6 bases from J, the junction contained 6 bases not matched to a gene. This chain's CDR3 is CASSWSGSRDTQYF. CDR3 coding DNA: TGCGCCAGCAGCTGGAGCGGGAGTAGGGATACGCAGTATTTT. Full variable domain (rest looked up from reference TRBV5-1 and TRBJ2-3): KAGVTQTPRYLIKTRGQQVTLSCSPISGHRSVSWYQQTPGQGLQFLFEYFSETQRNKGNFPGRFSGRQFSNSRSEMNVSTLELGDSALYLCASSWSGSRDTQYFGPGTRLTVL.

The CDR3 coding sequence is TGTGCCAGCTCCTACAGGGGATCCCCCGTGGGGTCACCCCTCCACTTT. Amino acid sequence: CASSYRGSPVGSPLHF. The chain employs TRBV27 and TRBJ1-6; 7 bases fit TRBD1. The J segment lost 10 bases and the V segment lost 8 bases, leaving 17 bases of the junction unmatched. The CDR3 loop spans 16 amino acids. Germline V gene lookup returns CDR1 MNHEY and CDR2 SMNVEV (reference sequence).

The V gene is TRBV15, the J gene TRBJ2-1, with D maybe TRBD1 (6 bases). The CDR3 runs 14 residues. Germline V lookup: CDR1 LNHNV, CDR2 YYDKDF (reference sequence). The V end lost 4 bases, the J end lost 8 bases, and 15 bases lay between the germline ends. CDR3 DNA: TGTGCCACCAGCACAAAAAACAGGGTCTATGAGCAGTTCTTC. Translated: CATSTKNRVYEQFF.

The CDR3 region is CASSPSAGNTGELFF. The DNA of the CDR3 is TGTGCCAGCAGCCCCAGTGCGGGTAACACCGGGGAGCTGTTTTTT. The J gene is TRBJ2-2, the V gene TRBV6-5; D might be TRBD2 (5 bases). Trimming pared 6 bases from V and 2 bases from J, leaving 13 bases between. This CDR3 region has 15 residues. The germline V gene has CDR1 MNHEY and CDR2 SVGAGI.

This chain links TRBV9 with TRBJ2-5; 7 bases map to TRBD2. The CDR3 loop spans 14 amino acids. Germline trimming cut 6 bases from V and 1 base from J; bases unmatched to any gene: 6. Per germline, CDR1 SGDLS and CDR2 YYNGEE. CDR3 in DNA: TGTGCCAGCAATCGCGGGGGAGGCCAAGAGACCCAGTACTTC. It yields the protein CASNRGGGQETQYF.

V gene TRBV9 combines with J gene TRBJ2-5, with D unclear. The germline gives CDR1 SGDLS, CDR2 YYNGEE. V lost 2 bases and J 4 bases, leaving 9 bases between the germline ends. The CDR3 runs to 13 residues. CDR3 region: CASSVFEAETQYF. CDR3 DNA sequence: TGTGCCAGCAGCGTTTTCGAGGCAGAGACCCAGTACTTC.